The clone carrying this T cell receptor beta chain was seen a handful of times. No antigen is known for it. This specimen belongs to a study of T cells in Graves' hyperthyroidism and ophthalmopathy. Study-level results: Ophthalmopathy, which appeared later, was predicted by the model a median about 6 months before onset. Most expanded thyroid clonotypes above 0.001 recurred in blood.

Graves' hyperthyroidism showing no ophthalmopathy progression within 18 months was considered stable. Uncontrolled infection, other autoimmune disease, pregnancy and lactation each barred patients from inclusion. Germline V gives CDR1 MNHEY, CDR2 SVGAGI. The CDR3 is made up of 14 amino acids. V was pared by 0 bases and J by 2 bases, with 7 bases between. The investigators amplified TCR beta CDR3 regions from RNA transcripts. When the TCR CDR3 underwent first-round RT-PCR, the HTBI primer set was used. TCRdb re-called the multiplex PCR reads with MiXCR, one entry per CDR3 protein. The sample records hundreds of thousands of distinct CDR3 sequences, approximately 14% being singletons.

The chain joins TRBV6-5 to TRBJ2-5; D uncertain. Sequenced material: blood. This TCR was recovered from a young woman with Graves' hyperthyroidism. The CDR3 DNA follows: TGTGCCAGCAGTTACTCAACCCCGCAAGAGACCCAGTACTTC. Protein product: CASSYSTPQETQYF.